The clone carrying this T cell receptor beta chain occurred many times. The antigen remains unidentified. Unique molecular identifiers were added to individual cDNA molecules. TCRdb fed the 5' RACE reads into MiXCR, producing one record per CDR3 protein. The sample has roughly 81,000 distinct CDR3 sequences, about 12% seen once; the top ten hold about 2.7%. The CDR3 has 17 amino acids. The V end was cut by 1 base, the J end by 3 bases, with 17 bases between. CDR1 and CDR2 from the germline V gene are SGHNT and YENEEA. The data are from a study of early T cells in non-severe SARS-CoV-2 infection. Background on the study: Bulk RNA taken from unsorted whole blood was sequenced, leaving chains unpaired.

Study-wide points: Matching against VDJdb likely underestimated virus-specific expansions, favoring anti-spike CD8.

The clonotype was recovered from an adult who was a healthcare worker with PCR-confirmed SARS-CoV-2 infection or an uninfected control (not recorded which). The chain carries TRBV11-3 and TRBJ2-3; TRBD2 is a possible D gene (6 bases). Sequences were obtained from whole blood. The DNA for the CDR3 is TGTGCCAGCAGCTTAGGCCGGACACCCGGGGGAACAGATACGCAGTATTTT. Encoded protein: CASSLGRTPGGTDTQYF.